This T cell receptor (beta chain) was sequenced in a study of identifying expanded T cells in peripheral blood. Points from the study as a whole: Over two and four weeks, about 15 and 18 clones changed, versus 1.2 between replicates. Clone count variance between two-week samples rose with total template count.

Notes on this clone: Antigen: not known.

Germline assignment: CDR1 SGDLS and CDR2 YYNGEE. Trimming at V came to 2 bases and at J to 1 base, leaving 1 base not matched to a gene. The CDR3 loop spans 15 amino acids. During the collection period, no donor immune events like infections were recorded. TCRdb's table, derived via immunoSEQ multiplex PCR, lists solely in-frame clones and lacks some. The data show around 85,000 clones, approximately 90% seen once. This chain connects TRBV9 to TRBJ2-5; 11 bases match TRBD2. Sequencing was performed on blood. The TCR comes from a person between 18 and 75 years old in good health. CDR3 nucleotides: TGTGCCAGCAGCGTGACTAGCGGGACCCAAGAGACCCAGTACTTC. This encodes CASSVTSGTQETQYF.